This TCR beta chain was captured in a study of T cell responses to AZD1222 COVID-19 vaccine. General study points: A mostly white British donor set with more females was recruited, and clonal diversity was possibly underestimated.

This clone appeared a single time. The antigen remains unidentified. Clones were read by immunoSEQ multiplex PCR, and TCRdb kept only the in-frame ones, dropping some. The sample holds about 150,000 clones, about nine tenths seen once. V shed 1 base and J 3 bases; nucleotides not matched to a gene: 11. This CDR3 region has 17 residues. Germline loops: CDR1 SGHKS, CDR2 YYEKEE (reference sequence). This rearrangement joins TRBV5-5 to TRBJ2-5; 8 nucleotides match TRBD2. Sample: peripheral blood, taken on day 0 of MenACWY control vaccination. This TCR was sampled from an adult in good health. Written as DNA, the CDR3 is TGTGCCAGCAGCTTGCAGCTAGCGGGTCTAAAGGAAGAGACCCAGTACTTC. This sequence encodes CASSLQLAGLKEETQYF. The entire variable domain, with the rest obtained from reference TRBV5-5 and TRBJ2-5, is as follows: DAGVTQSPTHLIKTRGQQVTLRCSPISGHKSVSWYQQVLGQGPQFIFQYYEKEERGRGNFPDRFSARQFPNYSSELNVNALLLGDSALYLCASSLQLAGLKEETQYFGPGTRLLVL.